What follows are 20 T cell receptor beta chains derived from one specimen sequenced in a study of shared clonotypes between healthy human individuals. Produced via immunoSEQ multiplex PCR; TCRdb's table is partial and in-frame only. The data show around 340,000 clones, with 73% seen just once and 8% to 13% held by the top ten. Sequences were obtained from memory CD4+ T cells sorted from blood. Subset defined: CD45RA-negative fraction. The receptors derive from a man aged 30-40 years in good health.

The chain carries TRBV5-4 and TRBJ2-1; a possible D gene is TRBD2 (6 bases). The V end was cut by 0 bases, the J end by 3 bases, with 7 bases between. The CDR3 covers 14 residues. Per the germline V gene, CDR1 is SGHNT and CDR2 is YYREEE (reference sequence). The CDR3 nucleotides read TGTGCCAGCAGCTTGGTGACTAGCTACAATGAGCAGTTCTTC. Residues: CASSLVTSYNEQFF. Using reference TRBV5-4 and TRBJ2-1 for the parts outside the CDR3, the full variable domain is ETGVTQSPTHLIKTRGQQVTLRCSSQSGHNTVSWYQQALGQGPQFIFQYYREEENGRGNFPPRFSGLQFPNYSSELNVNALELDDSALYLCASSLVTSYNEQFFGPGTRLTVL.

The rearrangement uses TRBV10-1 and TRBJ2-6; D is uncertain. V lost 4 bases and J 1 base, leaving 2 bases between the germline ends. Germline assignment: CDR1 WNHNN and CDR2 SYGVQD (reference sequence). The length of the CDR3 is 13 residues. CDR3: CASSGSGANVLTF. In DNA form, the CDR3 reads TGCGCCAGCAGTGGGTCTGGGGCCAACGTCCTGACTTTC.

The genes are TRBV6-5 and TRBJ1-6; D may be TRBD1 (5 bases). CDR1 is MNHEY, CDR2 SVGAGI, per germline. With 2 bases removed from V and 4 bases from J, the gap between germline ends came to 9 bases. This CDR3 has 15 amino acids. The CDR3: CASSYRQPYNSPLHF. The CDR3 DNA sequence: TGTGCCAGCAGTTACCGACAGCCTTATAATTCACCCCTCCACTTT.

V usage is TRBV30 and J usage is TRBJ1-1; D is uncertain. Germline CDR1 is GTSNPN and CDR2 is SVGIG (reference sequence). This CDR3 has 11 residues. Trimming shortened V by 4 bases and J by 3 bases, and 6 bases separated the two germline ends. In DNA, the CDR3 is TGTGCCTGGACTTGGGACACTGAAGCTTTCTTT. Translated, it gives CAWTWDTEAFF. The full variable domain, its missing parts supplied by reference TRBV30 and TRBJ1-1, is SQTIHQWPATLVQPVGSPLSLECTVEGTSNPNLYWYRQAAGRGLQLLFYSVGIGQISSEVPQNLSASRPQDRQFILSSKKLLLSDSGFYLCAWTWDTEAFFGQGTRLTVV.

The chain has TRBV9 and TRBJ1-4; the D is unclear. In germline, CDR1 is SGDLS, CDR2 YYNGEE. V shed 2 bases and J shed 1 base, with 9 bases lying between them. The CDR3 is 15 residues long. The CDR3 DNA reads TGTGCCAGCAGCGTGGGGATAGGAACTAATGAAAAACTGTTTTTT. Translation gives CASSVGIGTNEKLFF.

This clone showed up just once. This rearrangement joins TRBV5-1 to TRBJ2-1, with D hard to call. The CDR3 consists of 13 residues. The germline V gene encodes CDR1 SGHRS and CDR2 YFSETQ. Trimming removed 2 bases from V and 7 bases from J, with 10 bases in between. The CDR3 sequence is CASSLGVGNEQFF. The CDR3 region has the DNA TGCGCCAGCAGCTTAGGAGTCGGGAATGAGCAGTTCTTC.

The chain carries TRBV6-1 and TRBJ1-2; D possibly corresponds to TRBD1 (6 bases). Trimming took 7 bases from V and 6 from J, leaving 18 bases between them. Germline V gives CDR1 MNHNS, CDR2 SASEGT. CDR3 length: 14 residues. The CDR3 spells CASTGTRGFDGYTF. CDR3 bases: TGTGCCAGCACTGGGACAAGAGGTTTCGATGGCTACACCTTC.

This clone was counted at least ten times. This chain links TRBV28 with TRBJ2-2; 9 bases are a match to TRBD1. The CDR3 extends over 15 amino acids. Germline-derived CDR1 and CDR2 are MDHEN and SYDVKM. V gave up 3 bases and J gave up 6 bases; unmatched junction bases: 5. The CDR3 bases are TGTGCCAGCAGTTTCCGGGACAGGGAGGCCGGGGAGCTGTTTTTT. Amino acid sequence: CASSFRDREAGELFF.

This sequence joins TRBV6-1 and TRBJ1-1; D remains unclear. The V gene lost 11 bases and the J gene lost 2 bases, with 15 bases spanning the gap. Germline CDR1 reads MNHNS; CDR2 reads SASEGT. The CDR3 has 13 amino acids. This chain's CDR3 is CAARLVGNTEAFF. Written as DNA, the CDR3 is TGTGCCGCCCGGCTTGTGGGCAACACTGAAGCTTTCTTT.

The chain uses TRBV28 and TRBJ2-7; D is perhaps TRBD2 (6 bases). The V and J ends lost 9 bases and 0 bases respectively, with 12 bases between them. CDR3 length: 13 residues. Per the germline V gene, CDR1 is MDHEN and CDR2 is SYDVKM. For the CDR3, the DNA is TGTGCCAGGCCGGGACTCGACTCCTACGAGCAGTACTTC. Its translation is CARPGLDSYEQYF.

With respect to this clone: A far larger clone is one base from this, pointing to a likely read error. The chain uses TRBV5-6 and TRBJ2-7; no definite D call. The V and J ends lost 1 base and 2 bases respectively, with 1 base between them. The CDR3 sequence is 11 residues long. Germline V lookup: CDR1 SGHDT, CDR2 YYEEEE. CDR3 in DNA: TGTGCCAGCAGCTTGACCTACGAGCAGTACTTC. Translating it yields CASSLTYEQYF.

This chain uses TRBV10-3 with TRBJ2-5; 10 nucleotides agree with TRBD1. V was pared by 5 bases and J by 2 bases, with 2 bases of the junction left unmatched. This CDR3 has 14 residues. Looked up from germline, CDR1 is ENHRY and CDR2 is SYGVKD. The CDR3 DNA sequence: TGTGCCATCAGTATGGGACAGGGGCAAGAGACCCAGTACTTC. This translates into CAISMGQGQETQYF.

The DNA for the CDR3 is TGTGCCAGCAGCTTAAACTCGGCTCACGAGCAGTACTTC. It specifies CASSLNSAHEQYF. The rearrangement links TRBV7-7 to TRBJ2-7; D is unresolved. The germline V and J ends were trimmed by 2 bases and 5 bases, with 10 bases remaining between them. The length of the CDR3 is 13 residues. Germline V gene lookup returns CDR1 SSHAT and CDR2 FNYEAQ (reference sequence).

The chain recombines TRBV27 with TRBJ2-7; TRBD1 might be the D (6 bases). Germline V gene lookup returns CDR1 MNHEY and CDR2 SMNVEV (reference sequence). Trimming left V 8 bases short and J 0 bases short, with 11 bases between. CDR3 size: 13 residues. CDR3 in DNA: TGTGCCAGCTCACGGGACACCTCCTACGAGCAGTACTTC. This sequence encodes CASSRDTSYEQYF.

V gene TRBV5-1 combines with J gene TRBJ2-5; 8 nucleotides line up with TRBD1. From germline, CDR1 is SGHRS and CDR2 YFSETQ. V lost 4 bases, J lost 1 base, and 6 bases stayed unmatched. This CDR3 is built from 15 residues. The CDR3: CASSPITGGQETQYF. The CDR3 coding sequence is TGCGCCAGCAGCCCGATAACAGGGGGCCAAGAGACCCAGTACTTC. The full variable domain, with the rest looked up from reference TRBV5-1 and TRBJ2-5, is KAGVTQTPRYLIKTRGQQVTLSCSPISGHRSVSWYQQTPGQGLQFLFEYFSETQRNKGNFPGRFSGRQFSNSRSEMNVSTLELGDSALYLCASSPITGGQETQYFGPGTRLLVL.

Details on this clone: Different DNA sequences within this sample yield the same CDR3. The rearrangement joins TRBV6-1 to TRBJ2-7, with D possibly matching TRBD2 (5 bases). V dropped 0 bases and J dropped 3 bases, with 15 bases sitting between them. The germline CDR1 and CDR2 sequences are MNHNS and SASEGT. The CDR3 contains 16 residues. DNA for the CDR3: TGTGCCAGCAGTGAAGCGCTTCTGGACTCAGACTACGAGCAGTACTTC. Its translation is CASSEALLDSDYEQYF.

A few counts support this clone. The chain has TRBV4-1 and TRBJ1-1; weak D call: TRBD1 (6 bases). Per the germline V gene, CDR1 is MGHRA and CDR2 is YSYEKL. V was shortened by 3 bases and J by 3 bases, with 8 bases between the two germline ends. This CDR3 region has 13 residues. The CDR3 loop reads CASSQRTDTEAFF. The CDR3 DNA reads TGCGCCAGCAGCCAGAGGACAGACACTGAAGCTTTCTTT.

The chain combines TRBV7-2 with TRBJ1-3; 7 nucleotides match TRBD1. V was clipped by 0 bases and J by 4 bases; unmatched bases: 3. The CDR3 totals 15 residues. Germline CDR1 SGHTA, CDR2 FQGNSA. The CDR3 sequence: CASSLAGTVGNTIYF. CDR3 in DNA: TGTGCCAGCAGCTTAGCCGGGACAGTAGGAAACACCATATATTTT.

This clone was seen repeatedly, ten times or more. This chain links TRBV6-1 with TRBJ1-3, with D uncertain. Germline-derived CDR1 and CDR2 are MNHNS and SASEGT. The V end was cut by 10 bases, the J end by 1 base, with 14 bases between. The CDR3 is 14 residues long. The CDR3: CATYRRRSGNTIYF. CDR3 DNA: TGTGCCACATATCGACGGAGATCTGGAAACACCATATATTTT.

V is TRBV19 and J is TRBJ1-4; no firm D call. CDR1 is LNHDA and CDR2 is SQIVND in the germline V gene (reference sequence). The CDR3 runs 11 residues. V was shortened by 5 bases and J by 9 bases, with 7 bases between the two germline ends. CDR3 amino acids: CASSQDKKLFF. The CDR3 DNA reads TGTGCCAGTAGTCAAGACAAAAAACTGTTTTTT.